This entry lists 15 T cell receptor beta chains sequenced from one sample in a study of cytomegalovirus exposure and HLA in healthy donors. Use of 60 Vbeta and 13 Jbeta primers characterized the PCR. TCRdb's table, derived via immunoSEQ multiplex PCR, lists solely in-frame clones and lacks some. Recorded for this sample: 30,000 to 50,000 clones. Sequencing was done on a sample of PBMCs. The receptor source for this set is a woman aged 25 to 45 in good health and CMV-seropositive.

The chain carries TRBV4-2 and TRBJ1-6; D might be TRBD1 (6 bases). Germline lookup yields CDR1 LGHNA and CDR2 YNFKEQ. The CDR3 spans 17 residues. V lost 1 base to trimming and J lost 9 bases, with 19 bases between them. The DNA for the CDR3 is TGTGCCAGCAGCCAAGTGGAGGCAGGGGATCAGGGTTCACCCCTCCACTTT. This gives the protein CASSQVEAGDQGSPLHF.

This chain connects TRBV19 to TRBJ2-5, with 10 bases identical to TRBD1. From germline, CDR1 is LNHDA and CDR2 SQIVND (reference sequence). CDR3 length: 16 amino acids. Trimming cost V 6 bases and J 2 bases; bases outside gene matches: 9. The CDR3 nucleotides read TGTGCCAGTAGGGGGCCGGGACAGGGGCGGCAAGAGACCCAGTACTTC. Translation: CASRGPGQGRQETQYF. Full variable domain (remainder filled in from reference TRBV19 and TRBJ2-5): DGGITQSPKYLFRKEGQNVTLSCEQNLNHDAMYWYRQDPGQGLRLIYYSQIVNDFQKGDIAEGYSVSREKKESFPLTVTSAQKNPTAFYLCASRGPGQGRQETQYFGPGTRLLVL.

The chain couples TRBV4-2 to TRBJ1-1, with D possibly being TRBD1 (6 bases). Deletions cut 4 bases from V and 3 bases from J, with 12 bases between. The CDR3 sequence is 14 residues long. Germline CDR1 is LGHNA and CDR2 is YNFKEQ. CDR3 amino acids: CASSREQGHTEAFF. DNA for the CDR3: TGTGCCAGCAGCCGAGAGCAGGGGCACACTGAAGCTTTCTTT.

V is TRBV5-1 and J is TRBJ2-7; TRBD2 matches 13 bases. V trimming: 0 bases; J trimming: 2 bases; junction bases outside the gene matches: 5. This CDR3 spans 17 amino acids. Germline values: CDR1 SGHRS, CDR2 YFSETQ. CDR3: CASSLAGLAGETYEQYF. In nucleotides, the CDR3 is TGCGCCAGCAGCTTGGCCGGACTAGCGGGGGAGACCTACGAGCAGTACTTC.

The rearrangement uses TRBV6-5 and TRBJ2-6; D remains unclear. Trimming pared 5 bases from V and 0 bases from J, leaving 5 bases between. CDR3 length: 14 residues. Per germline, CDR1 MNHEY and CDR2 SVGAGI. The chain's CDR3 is CASSTSSGANVLTF. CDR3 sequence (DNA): TGTGCCAGCAGTACAAGCTCTGGGGCCAACGTCCTGACTTTC.

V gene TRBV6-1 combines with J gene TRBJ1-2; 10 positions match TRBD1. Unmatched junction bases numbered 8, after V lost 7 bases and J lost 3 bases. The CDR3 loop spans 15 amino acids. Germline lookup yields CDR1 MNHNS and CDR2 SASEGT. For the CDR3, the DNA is TGTGCCAGCATAAAGGGACAGGGGACAGACTATGGCTACACCTTC. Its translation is CASIKGQGTDYGYTF.

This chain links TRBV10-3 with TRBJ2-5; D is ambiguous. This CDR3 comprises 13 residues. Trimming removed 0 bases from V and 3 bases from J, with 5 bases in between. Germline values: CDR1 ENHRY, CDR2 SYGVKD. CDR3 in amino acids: CAISESVEETQYF. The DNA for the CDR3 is TGTGCCATCAGTGAGTCGGTAGAAGAGACCCAGTACTTC.

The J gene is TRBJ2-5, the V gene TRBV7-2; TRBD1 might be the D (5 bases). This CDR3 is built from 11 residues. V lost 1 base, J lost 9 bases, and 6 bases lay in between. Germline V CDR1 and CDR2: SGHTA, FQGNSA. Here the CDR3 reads CASSLVQAQYF. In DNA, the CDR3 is TGTGCCAGCAGCTTAGTACAGGCCCAGTACTTC.

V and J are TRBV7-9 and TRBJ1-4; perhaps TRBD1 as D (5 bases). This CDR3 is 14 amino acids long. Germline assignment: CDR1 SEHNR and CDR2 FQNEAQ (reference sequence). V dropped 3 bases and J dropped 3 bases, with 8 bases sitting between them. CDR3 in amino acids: CASSLGGANEKLFF. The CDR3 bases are TGTGCCAGCAGCTTGGGGGGGGCTAATGAAAAACTGTTTTTT.

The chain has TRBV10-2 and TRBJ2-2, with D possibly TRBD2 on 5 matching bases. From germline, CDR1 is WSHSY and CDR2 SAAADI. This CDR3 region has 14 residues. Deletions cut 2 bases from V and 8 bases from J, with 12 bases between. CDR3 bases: TGCGCCAGCAGTGAGGAGCGGACCAGGGGGGAGCTGTTTTTT. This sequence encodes CASSEERTRGELFF.

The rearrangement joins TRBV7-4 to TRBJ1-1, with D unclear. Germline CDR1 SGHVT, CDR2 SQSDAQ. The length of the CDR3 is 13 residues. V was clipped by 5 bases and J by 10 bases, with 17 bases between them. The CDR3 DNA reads TGTGCCAGCAGCCAGCGACGGCCCCGTGGAGCTTTCTTT. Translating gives CASSQRRPRGAFF.

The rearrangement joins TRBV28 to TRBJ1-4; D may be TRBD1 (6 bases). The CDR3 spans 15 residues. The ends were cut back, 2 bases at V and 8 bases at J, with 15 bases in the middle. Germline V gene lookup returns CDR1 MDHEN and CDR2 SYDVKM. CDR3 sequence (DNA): TGTGCCAGCAGTTTACCGGGGGGGCAGAGGGAAAAACTGTTTTTT. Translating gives CASSLPGGQREKLFF.

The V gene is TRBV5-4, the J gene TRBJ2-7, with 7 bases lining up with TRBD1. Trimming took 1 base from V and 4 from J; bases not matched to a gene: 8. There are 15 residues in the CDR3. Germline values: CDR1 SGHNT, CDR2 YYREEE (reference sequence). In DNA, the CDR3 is TGTGCCAGCAGCTTGTTAGACAGGGACCTGTACGAGCAGTACTTC. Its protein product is CASSLLDRDLYEQYF.

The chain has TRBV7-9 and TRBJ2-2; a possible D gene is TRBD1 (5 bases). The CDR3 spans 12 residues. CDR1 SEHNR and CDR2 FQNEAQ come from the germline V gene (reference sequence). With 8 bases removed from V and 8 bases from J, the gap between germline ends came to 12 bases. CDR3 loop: CASGASGGELFF. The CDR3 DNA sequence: TGTGCCAGCGGAGCCTCAGGGGGGGAGCTGTTTTTT.

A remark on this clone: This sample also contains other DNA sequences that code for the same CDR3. CDR3 nucleotides: TGCGCCAGCATCGGGAACGGCGGGTATAATTCACCCCTCCACTTT. Protein: CASIGNGGYNSPLHF. The genes are TRBV10-2 and TRBJ1-6, with unresolved D. Trimming stripped 7 bases from V and 4 bases from J, with 14 bases between. The CDR3 has 15 amino acids. Germline CDR1 is WSHSY and CDR2 is SAAADI.